These 19 T cell receptor beta chains originate from one sample sequenced in a study of CD8 T cells in Susac syndrome. RNA amounts of roughly 0.45 to 1 ug underwent reverse transcription with random hexamers. MiXCR, applied by TCRdb to the immunoSEQ multiplex PCR reads, yields one record per CDR3 protein. The sample has around 20,000 distinct CDR3 sequences; 85% to 95% are singletons. Material: CD8+ T cells from PBMCs. The receptors here all came from a human donor in good health.

This clonotype showed up just once. This chain joins TRBV14 and TRBJ2-5, with TRBD1 identical over 11 bases. The CDR3 is 15 residues long. V was pared by 4 bases and J by 4 bases, with 5 bases of the junction left unmatched. Germline V gene lookup returns CDR1 SGHDN and CDR2 FVKESK. CDR3 DNA: TGTGCCAGCAGCCCCGGTGGGACAGGGGGAGAGACCCAGTACTTC. Translating gives CASSPGGTGGETQYF. The full variable domain, its missing parts supplied by reference TRBV14 and TRBJ2-5, is EAGVTQFPSHSVIEKGQTVTLRCDPISGHDNLYWYRRVMGKEIKFLLHFVKESKQDESGMPNNRFLAERTGGTYSTLKVQPAELEDSGVYFCASSPGGTGGETQYFGPGTRLLVL.

The CDR3: CASSLPGEDHGYTF. In DNA, the CDR3 is TGTGCCAGCAGCTTGCCAGGGGAGGACCATGGCTACACCTTC. This chain uses TRBV7-8 with TRBJ1-2; D possibly corresponds to TRBD1 (6 bases). The CDR3 covers 14 residues. Germline CDR1 is SGHVS and CDR2 is FQNEAQ. The V gene lost 3 bases and the J gene lost 6 bases, with 14 bases spanning the gap.

The J gene is TRBJ2-5, the V gene TRBV5-1; a weak D match, TRBD1 (5 bases). The V gene's germline CDR1 is SGHRS and CDR2 YFSETQ. The V end lost 4 bases, the J end lost 1 base, and 17 bases lay between the germline ends. The CDR3 runs to 16 residues. CDR3 nucleotides: TGCGCCAGCAGCACACCAGACAGAGACGCCCAAGAGACCCAGTACTTC. Encoded protein: CASSTPDRDAQETQYF.

The chain has TRBV7-9 and TRBJ1-2, with a weak D call TRBD1 (5 bases). V dropped 5 bases and J dropped 0 bases, with 13 bases sitting between them. The length of the CDR3 is 15 residues. CDR1 is SEHNR and CDR2 is FQNEAQ in the germline V gene (reference sequence). CDR3 in amino acids: CASSGREGANYGYTF. CDR3 DNA: TGTGCCAGCAGCGGCAGGGAAGGAGCTAACTATGGCTACACCTTC. The full variable domain, completed using reference TRBV7-9 and TRBJ1-2, is DTGVSQNPRHKITKRGQNVTFRCDPISEHNRLYWYRQTLGQGPEFLTYFQNEAQLEKSRLLSDRFSAERPKGSFSTLEIQRTEQGDSAMYLCASSGREGANYGYTFGSGTRLTVV.

A single count supports this clonotype. This chain uses TRBV29-1 with TRBJ2-1; D remains ambiguous. Trimming removed 6 bases at V and 5 bases at J, with 17 bases between. CDR1 SQVTM and CDR2 ANQGSEA come from the germline V gene. The CDR3 length is 14 residues. Here the CDR3 reads CSVPVHRWHNEQFF. In nucleotides, the CDR3 is TGCAGCGTACCCGTGCATCGCTGGCACAATGAGCAGTTCTTC.

This clonotype was seen once. The chain carries TRBV27 and TRBJ1-2; 7 bases fit TRBD1. The ends lost 3 bases at V and 7 bases at J; junction bases unmatched: 8. From germline, CDR1 is MNHEY and CDR2 SMNVEV (reference sequence). This CDR3 has 14 residues. CDR3 amino acids: CASSLGGGAGGYTF. CDR3 in DNA: TGTGCCAGCAGTTTGGGAGGGGGCGCTGGTGGCTACACCTTC.

The rearrangement uses TRBV6-1 and TRBJ1-5; a possible D gene is TRBD1 (6 bases). Germline values: CDR1 MNHNS, CDR2 SASEGT. V was trimmed by 10 bases and J by 0 bases, leaving 16 bases between them. The CDR3 length is 15 residues. The CDR3 coding sequence is TGTGCCATCCAACCTCCGGGGGCTAGCAATCAGCCCCAGCATTTT. Translation gives CAIQPPGASNQPQHF.

V and J are TRBV28 and TRBJ2-1; TRBD2 agrees at 7 bases. Germline V gene sequence: CDR1 MDHEN, CDR2 SYDVKM. This CDR3 is built from 14 residues. J was trimmed by 6 bases and V by 1 base; bases with no gene match: 3. The CDR3 bases are TGTGCCAGCAGTTTATTTTCTAGCGGCAATGAGCAGTTCTTC. This gives the protein CASSLFSSGNEQFF.

The V call is TRBV15, the J call TRBJ2-7; 9 nucleotides match TRBD1. The CDR3 runs 14 residues. CDR1 and CDR2 (germline): LNHNV, YYDKDF (reference sequence). V lost 2 bases, J lost 4 bases, and 3 bases stayed unmatched. The chain's CDR3 is CATSRNRGHYEQYV. The CDR3 coding sequence is TGTGCCACCAGCAGAAACAGGGGGCATTACGAGCAGTACGTC.

This clonotype appeared once. The rearrangement joins TRBV27 to TRBJ2-7, with 7 nucleotides matching TRBD2. The germline gives CDR1 MNHEY, CDR2 SMNVEV (reference sequence). This CDR3 has 14 residues. V lost 4 bases and J lost 2; bases outside the gene matches: 5. Written as DNA, the CDR3 is TGTGCCAGCAGTTACCGCGGGACTACCTACGAGCAGTACTTC. This sequence encodes CASSYRGTTYEQYF.

V usage is TRBV4-2 and J usage is TRBJ2-2; no clear D. Germline V lookup: CDR1 LGHNA, CDR2 YNFKEQ. This CDR3 region has 11 residues. The V end was cut by 4 bases, the J end by 8 bases, with 5 bases between. Here the CDR3 reads CASSPKGELFF. The CDR3 DNA is TGTGCCAGCAGCCCTAAGGGGGAGCTGTTTTTT.

This rearrangement joins TRBV13 to TRBJ2-5; 10 bases are a match to TRBD2. The germline CDR1 and CDR2 sequences are PRHDT and FYEKMQ (reference sequence). V shed 7 bases, J shed 5 bases, and the junction held 13 bases outside the gene matches. The CDR3 extends over 16 amino acids. In DNA form, the CDR3 reads TGTGCCAGCATCTCTCAAGCGGGAGGGTTGGTGGAGACCCAGTACTTC. Its protein is CASISQAGGLVETQYF. Together with reference TRBV13 and TRBJ2-5, the CDR3 gives the full variable domain: AAGVIQSPRHLIKEKRETATLKCYPIPRHDTVYWYQQGPGQDPQFLISFYEKMQSDKGSIPDRFSAQQFSDYHSELNMSSLELGDSALYFCASISQAGGLVETQYFGPGTRLLVL.

The chain links TRBV27 to TRBJ2-1; D is unclear. V was trimmed by 5 bases and J by 11 bases, leaving 16 bases between them. Per the germline V gene, CDR1 is MNHEY and CDR2 is SMNVEV (reference sequence). The CDR3 runs 13 residues. The CDR3 region has the DNA TGTGCCAGCAGTCCTCTTGAAGCAACAAAGCAGTTCTTC. This encodes CASSPLEATKQFF.

The V gene is TRBV2, the J gene TRBJ2-1; unclear D gene. V gave up 1 base and J gave up 5 bases, with 18 bases separating them. CDR1 and CDR2 (germline): SNHLY, FYNNEI. CDR3 size: 17 residues. CDR3 nucleotide sequence: TGTGCCAGCAGTGAAGGCCTAGGCCCCTTCTTAAACAATGAGCAGTTCTTC. Residues: CASSEGLGPFLNNEQFF. Variable domain in full (rest from reference TRBV2 and TRBJ2-1): EPEVTQTPSHQVTQMGQEVILRCVPISNHLYFYWYRQILGQKVEFLVSFYNNEISEKSEIFDDQFSVERPDGSNFTLKIRSTKLEDSAMYFCASSEGLGPFLNNEQFFGPGTRLTVL.

This sequence joins TRBV11-2 and TRBJ2-3; tentative D call: TRBD1 (5 bases). Trimming stripped 3 bases from V and 2 bases from J, with 12 bases between. CDR1 SGHAT and CDR2 FQNNGV come from the germline V gene. The CDR3 is 15 amino acids. This CDR3 reads CASSFLDTYTDTQYF. The CDR3 bases are TGTGCCAGCAGCTTCCTGGACACTTACACAGATACGCAGTATTTT.

V usage is TRBV29-1 and J usage is TRBJ2-5; D is unclear. The CDR3 is made up of 14 amino acids. Deletions cut 3 bases from V and 4 bases from J, with 15 bases between. The germline CDR1 and CDR2 sequences are SQVTM and ANQGSEA. The CDR3 bases are TGCAGCGTTGAGGGTTTGGAGCTCCGAGAGACCCAGTACTTC. It specifies CSVEGLELRETQYF.

The CDR3 loop is CASSSGTVEAFF. CDR3 in DNA: TGTGCCAGCAGCTCCGGGACAGTCGAAGCTTTCTTT. The chain is built from TRBV9 and TRBJ1-1; TRBD1 agrees at 7 bases. V was pared by 4 bases and J by 8 bases, with 5 bases of the junction left unmatched. From germline, CDR1 is SGDLS and CDR2 YYNGEE. The CDR3 extends over 12 amino acids.

The rearrangement uses TRBV19 and TRBJ2-1; possibly TRBD1 for D (5 bases). V lost 3 bases and J lost 2, with 11 bases in between. The CDR3 contains 15 residues. Germline V CDR1 and CDR2: LNHDA, SQIVND (reference sequence). The CDR3 DNA sequence: TGTGCCAGTAGTATCGTGGGGCTAACCTACAATGAGCAGTTCTTC. It encodes CASSIVGLTYNEQFF.

A note on this clonotype: An end of the junction does not agree with germline; a read error may underlie this. This chain uses TRBV12-3 or TRBV12-4 with TRBJ2-7; D not resolved. The length of the CDR3 is 12 residues. The chain's CDR3 is CASSLVSHEQYF. The CDR3 bases are TGTGCCAGCAGTTTAGTCTCCCACGAGCAGTACTTC.